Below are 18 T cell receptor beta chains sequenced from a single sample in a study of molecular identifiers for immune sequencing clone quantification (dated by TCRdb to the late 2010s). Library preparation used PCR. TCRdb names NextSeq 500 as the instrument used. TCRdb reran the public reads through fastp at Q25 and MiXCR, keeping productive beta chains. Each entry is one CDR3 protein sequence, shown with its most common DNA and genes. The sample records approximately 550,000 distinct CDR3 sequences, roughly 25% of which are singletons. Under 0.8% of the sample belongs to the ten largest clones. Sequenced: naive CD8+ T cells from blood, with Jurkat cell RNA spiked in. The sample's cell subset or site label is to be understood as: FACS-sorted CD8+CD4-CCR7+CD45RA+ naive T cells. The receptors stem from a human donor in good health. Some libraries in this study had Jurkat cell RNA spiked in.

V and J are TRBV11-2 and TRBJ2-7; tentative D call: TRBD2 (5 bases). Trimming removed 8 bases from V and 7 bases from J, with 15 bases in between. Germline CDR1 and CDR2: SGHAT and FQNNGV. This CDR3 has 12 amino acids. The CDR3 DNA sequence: TGTGCCAGCGCCTGGTCTCGCGGGGAGCAGTACTTC. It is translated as CASAWSRGEQYF.

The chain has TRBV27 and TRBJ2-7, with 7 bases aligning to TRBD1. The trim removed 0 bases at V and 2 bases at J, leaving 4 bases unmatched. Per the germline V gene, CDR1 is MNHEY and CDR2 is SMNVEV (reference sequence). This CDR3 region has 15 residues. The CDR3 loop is CASSLSEGAAYEQYF. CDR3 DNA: TGTGCCAGCAGTTTATCAGAGGGGGCAGCCTACGAGCAGTACTTC.

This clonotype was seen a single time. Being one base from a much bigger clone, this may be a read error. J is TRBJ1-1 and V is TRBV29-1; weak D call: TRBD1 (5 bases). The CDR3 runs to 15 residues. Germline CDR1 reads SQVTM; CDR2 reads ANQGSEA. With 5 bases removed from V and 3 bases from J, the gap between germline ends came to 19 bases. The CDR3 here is CSVRSGGGLDTEAFF. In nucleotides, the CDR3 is TGCAGCGTTCGCTCCGGGGGGGGTTTGGACACTGAAGCTTTCTTT. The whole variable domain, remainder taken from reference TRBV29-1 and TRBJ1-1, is SAVISQKPSRDICQRGTSLTIQCQVDSQVTMMFWYRQQPGQSLTLIATANQGSEATYESGFVIDKFPISRPNLTFSTLTVSNMSPEDSSIYLCSVRSGGGLDTEAFFGQGTRLTVV.

The CDR3 DNA reads TGTGCCAGCAGCCCGAGGACTAGCGGGGGCCTAGAGACCCAGTACTTC. Translated: CASSPRTSGGLETQYF. The V gene is TRBV3-1, the J gene TRBJ2-5; 13 bases line up with TRBD2. The length of the CDR3 is 16 residues. The V segment lost 4 bases and the J segment 4 bases; nucleotides outside the gene matches: 6. Looked up from germline, CDR1 is LGHDT and CDR2 is YNNKEL (reference sequence).

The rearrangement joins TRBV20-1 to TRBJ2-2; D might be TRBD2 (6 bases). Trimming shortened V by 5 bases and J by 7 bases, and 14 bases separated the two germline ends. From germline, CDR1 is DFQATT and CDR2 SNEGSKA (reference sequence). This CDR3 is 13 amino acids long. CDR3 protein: CSARPSGVGELFF. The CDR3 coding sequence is TGCAGTGCTCGCCCATCGGGGGTCGGGGAGCTGTTTTTT.

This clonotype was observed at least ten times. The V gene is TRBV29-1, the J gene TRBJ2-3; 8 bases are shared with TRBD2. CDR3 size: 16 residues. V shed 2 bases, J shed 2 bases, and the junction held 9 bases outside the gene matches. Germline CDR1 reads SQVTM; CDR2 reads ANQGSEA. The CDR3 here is CSVEYWGAGATDTQYF. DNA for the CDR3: TGCAGCGTTGAATATTGGGGAGCGGGGGCCACAGATACGCAGTATTTT.

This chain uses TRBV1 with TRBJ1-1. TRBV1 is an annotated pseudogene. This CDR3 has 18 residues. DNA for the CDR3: TGCACCAGCAGCCCGAGTCAGCTGCATTACCTCATGAACACTGAAGCTTTCTTT. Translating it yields CTSSPSQLHYLMNTEAFF.

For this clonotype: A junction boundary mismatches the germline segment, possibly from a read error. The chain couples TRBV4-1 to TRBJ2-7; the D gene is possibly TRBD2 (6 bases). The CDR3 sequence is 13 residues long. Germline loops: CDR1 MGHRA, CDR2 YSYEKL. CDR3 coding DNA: TGCGCCAGCCGCCAAGGAGGGGTCGGGGAGCAGTACTTC. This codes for CASRQGGVGEQYF.

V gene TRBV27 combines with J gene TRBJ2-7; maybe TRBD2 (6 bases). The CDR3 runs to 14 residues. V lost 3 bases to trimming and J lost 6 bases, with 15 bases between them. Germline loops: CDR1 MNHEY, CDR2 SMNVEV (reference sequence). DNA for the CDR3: TGTGCCAGCAGTTTGGGACTGGGGAGAGGCGAGCAGTACTTC. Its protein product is CASSLGLGRGEQYF.

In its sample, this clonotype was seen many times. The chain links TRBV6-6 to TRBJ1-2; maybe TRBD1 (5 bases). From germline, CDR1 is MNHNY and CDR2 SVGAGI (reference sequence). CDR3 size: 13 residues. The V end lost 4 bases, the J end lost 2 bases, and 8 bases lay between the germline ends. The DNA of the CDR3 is TGTGCCAGCAGTTCGACAGAAAACTATGGCTACACCTTC. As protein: CASSSTENYGYTF.

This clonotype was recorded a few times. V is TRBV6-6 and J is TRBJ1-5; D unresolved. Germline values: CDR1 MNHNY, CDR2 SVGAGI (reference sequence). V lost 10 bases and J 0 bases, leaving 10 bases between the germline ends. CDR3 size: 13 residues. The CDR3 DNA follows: TGTGCCACCAGCACTTATAGCAATCAGCCCCAGCATTTT. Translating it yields CATSTYSNQPQHF.

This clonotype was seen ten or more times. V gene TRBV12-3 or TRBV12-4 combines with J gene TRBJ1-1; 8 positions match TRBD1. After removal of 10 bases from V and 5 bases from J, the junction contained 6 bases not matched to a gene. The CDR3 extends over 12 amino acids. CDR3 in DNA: TGTGCCACTACGACAGGGGCGACTGAAGCTTTCTTT. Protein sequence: CATTTGATEAFF.

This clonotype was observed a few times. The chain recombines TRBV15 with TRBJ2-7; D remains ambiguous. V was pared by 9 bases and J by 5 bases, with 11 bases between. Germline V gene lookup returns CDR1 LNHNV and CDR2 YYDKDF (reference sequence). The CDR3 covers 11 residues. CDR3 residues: CATPQRNEQYF. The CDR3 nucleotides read TGTGCCACTCCACAGAGAAACGAGCAGTACTTC.

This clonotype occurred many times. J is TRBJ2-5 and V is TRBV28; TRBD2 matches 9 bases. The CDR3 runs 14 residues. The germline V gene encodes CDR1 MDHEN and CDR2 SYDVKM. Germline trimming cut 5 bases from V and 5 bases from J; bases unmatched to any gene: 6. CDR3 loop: CASSGSGRGETQYF. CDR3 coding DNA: TGTGCCAGCAGTGGTAGCGGGAGAGGTGAGACCCAGTACTTC.

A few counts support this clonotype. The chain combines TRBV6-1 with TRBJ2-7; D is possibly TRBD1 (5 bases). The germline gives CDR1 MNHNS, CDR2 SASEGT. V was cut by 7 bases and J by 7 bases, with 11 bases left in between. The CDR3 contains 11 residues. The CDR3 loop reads CASISAGEQYF. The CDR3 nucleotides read TGTGCCAGCATATCAGCAGGGGAGCAGTACTTC.

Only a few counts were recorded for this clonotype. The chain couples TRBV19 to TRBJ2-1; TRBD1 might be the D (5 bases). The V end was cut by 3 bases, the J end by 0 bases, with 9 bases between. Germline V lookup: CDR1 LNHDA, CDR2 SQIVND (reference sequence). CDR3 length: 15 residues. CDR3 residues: CASSIGQGSYNEQFF. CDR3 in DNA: TGTGCCAGTAGTATCGGGCAGGGCTCCTACAATGAGCAGTTCTTC.

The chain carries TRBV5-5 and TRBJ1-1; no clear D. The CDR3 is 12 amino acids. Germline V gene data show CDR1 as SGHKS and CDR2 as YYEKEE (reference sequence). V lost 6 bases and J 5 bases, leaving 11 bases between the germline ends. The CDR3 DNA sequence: TGTGCCAGCAATAAGGTGGGGACTGAAGCTTTCTTT. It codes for CASNKVGTEAFF.

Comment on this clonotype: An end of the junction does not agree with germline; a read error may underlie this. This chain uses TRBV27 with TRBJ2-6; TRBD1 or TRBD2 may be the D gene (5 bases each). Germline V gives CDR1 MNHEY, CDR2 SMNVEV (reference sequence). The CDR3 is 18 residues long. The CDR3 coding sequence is TGTGCCAGCAGTAAAATGGGACGGACTCCCTCTGGGGCCAACGCCCTGACTTTC. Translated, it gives CASSKMGRTPSGANALTF.